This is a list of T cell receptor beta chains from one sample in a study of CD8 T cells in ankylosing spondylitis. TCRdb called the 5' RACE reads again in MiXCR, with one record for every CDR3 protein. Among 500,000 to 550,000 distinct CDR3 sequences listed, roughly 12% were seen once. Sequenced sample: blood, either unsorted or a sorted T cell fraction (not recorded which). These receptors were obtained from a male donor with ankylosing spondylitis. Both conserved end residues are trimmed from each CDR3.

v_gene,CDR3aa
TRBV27,ASSLWYGTSGSSDEQF
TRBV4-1,ASSQDPGPSYNEQF
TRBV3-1,ASSPDRNQPQH
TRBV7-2,ASSLRLAGGRHNEQF
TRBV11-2,ASSLAGSGRHLGTQY
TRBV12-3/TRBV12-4,ASRSGGSNYGYT
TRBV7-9,ASSLVNSPTDTQY
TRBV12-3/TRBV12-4,ASRQSRGQPQH
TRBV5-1,ASSHNVRREQY
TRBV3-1,ASSQDTGSYNEQF
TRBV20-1,SAVRPLSNQPQH
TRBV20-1,SARIGGAGEQY
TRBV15,ATSSDLINEQF
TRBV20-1,SARPVSEQF
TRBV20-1,SASDRGYQPQH
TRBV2,ASSETRGRETQY
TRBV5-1,ASSTHGEGELF
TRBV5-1,ASSLFPPHEQF
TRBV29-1,SVGGAPGSYNEQF
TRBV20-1,SARDRTGGQETQY
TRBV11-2,ASSADPTVYEQY
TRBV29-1,SVAFLAMGNEQF